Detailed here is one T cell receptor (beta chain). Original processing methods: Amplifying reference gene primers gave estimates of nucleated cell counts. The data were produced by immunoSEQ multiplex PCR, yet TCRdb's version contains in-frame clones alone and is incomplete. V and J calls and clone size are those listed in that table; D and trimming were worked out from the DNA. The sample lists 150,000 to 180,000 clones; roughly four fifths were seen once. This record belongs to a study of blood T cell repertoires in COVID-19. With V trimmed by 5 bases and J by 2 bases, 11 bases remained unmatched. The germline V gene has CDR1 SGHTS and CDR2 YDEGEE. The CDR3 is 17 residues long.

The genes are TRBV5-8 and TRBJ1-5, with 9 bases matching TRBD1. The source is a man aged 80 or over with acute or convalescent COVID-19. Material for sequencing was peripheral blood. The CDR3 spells CASRSFTGGTGNQPQHF. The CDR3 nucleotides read TGTGCCAGCAGATCATTTACAGGGGGCACGGGCAATCAGCCCCAGCATTTT.